This entry lists 6 T cell receptor beta chains sequenced from one sample in a study of T-cell memory formation after mild COVID-19 (TCRdb year 2021). Library construction relied on 5' RACE. The listed sequencing device is Illumina NovaSeq 6000. TCRdb ran its own pipeline on the public reads, namely fastp trimming at Q25 and MiXCR clone calling, and kept in-frame beta chains. Every entry covers one CDR3 protein and lists the most common genes and DNA from its rows. The sample yields around 200,000 distinct CDR3 sequences; roughly a tenth were counted once. Approximately 3% of the sample comes from the top ten. Material: PBMCs or a T cell subset sorted from them (not recorded which). The receptor set was obtained from a man between 18 and 35 years old who had mild COVID-19 (a few samples of this study predate the infection). The sample titles of this study are shuffled in the database, so cell type and time point are left out; the donor was told from shared clones.

The V call is TRBV7-9, the J call TRBJ1-2, with 7 bases that match TRBD1. The germline CDR1 and CDR2 sequences are SEHNR and FQNEAQ (reference sequence). J gave up 4 bases and V 5 bases, and 7 bases lay outside the gene matches. The CDR3 runs 14 residues. The CDR3 DNA follows: TGTGCCAGCAGCCGTGGACAGGCTGTCTATGGCTACACCTTC. Encoded protein: CASSRGQAVYGYTF.

CDR3 region: CAIRGGTTSLNYGYTF. CDR3 DNA sequence: TGTGCCATCAGGGGAGGCACAACATCTCTAAACTATGGCTACACCTTC. V and J are TRBV10-3 and TRBJ1-2; D unresolved. The V end lost 6 bases, the J end lost 2 bases, and 19 bases lay between the germline ends. The CDR3 covers 16 residues. Germline lookup yields CDR1 ENHRY and CDR2 SYGVKD.

The chain couples TRBV9 to TRBJ1-1, with no clear D. The CDR3 extends over 17 amino acids. Germline-derived CDR1 and CDR2 are SGDLS and YYNGEE. Trimming cost V 4 bases and J 4 bases, with 23 bases left between them. CDR3 sequence: CASSYPESTLPGTEAFF. The CDR3 nucleotides read TGTGCCAGCAGCTACCCCGAGAGTACCCTCCCCGGCACTGAAGCTTTCTTT.

This chain links TRBV5-1 with TRBJ2-1, with D tentatively TRBD2 (5 bases). CDR3 length equals 17 residues. Germline V gives CDR1 SGHRS, CDR2 YFSETQ. V lost 0 bases and J lost 0, with 13 bases in between. The DNA for the CDR3 is TGCGCCAGCAGCTTGGAGGGTAGCGCGAGCTCCTACAATGAGCAGTTCTTC. It encodes CASSLEGSASSYNEQFF.

The genes are TRBV20-1 and TRBJ1-2; D possibly corresponds to TRBD1 (5 bases). Trimming left V 6 bases short and J 4 bases short, with 12 bases between. The CDR3 extends over 12 amino acids. Germline V gene sequence: CDR1 DFQATT, CDR2 SNEGSKA (reference sequence). CDR3 nucleotide sequence: TGCAGTGCCCCGCGGGACTTCTATGGCTACACCTTC. This encodes CSAPRDFYGYTF.

The chain carries TRBV3-1 and TRBJ1-1, with a possible D match to TRBD1 (5 bases). Trimming removed 0 bases from V and 3 bases from J, with 17 bases in between. CDR1 is LGHDT, CDR2 YNNKEL, per germline (reference sequence). The CDR3 length is 17 residues. The chain's CDR3 is CASSQDRGLPGDTEAFF. DNA for the CDR3: TGTGCCAGCAGCCAAGATAGGGGCCTCCCAGGTGACACTGAAGCTTTCTTT.